These 19 T cell receptor beta chains were sequenced from one sample in a study of T cell clonality in common variable immunodeficiency. Whole-study findings and limits: Fewer deletions and N-nucleotide insertions were reportedly seen in common variable immunodeficiency TCR beta sequences.

Their antigens remain unidentified. The repertoire was sequenced with immunoSEQ multiplex PCR; TCRdb's copy has only in-frame clones and lacks some. This repertoire holds 30,000 to 40,000 clones, and none appear only once. The sample taken for sequencing was peripheral blood mononuclear cells. The source is a human donor with common variable immunodeficiency.

This clone ranks as medium-sized. The read ends 3 residues early relative to the CDR3; the germline J gene fills the gap. This chain connects TRBV5-1 to TRBJ2-2, with D hard to call. Trimming cost V 6 bases and J 0 bases, with 9 bases left between them. Germline V lookup: CDR1 SGHRS, CDR2 YFSETQ. CDR3 length: 14 amino acids. CDR3 DNA, as far as it was read: TGCGCCAGCACTATCGCCGCGAACACCGGGGAG. As protein: CASTIAANTGE. The whole CDR3 reads CASTIAANTGELFF.

This clone was recorded many times. The read ends 3 residues early relative to the CDR3; the germline J gene fills the gap. The rearrangement joins TRBV2 to TRBJ2-7; 7 bases agree with TRBD2. The CDR3 has 16 residues. Per germline, CDR1 SNHLY and CDR2 FYNNEI. V lost 7 bases to trimming and J lost 4 bases; unmatched junction nucleotides: 16. The sequenced CDR3 bases are TGTGCCAGCATATTTTCCCTTCAGGGAGGGATTTACGAG. This gives the protein CASIFSLQGGIYE. The full CDR3 reads CASIFSLQGGIYEQYF.

This clone was seen more than once but under ten times. The read is 3 residues too short to cover the CDR3 end, so that end is filled in from the germline J gene. The chain combines TRBV19 with TRBJ1-2; D is possibly TRBD1 (5 bases). Germline V gene data show CDR1 as LNHDA and CDR2 as SQIVND (reference sequence). This CDR3 is built from 16 residues. V lost 4 bases and J lost 4, with 19 bases in between. CDR3 sequence: CASSKVEGNSLYGYTF. The sequenced CDR3 bases are TGTGCCAGTAGTAAAGTGGAGGGGAACAGTCTCTATGGC.

This clone is medium-sized by share. The read terminates 3 residues ahead of where the CDR3 ends, so the germline J gene completes it. The V call is TRBV5-1, the J call TRBJ2-5, with a weak D call TRBD2 (5 bases). Germline V gene data show CDR1 as SGHRS and CDR2 as YFSETQ. Trimming stripped 5 bases from V and 4 bases from J, with 12 bases between. The CDR3 loop spans 13 amino acids. Here the CDR3 reads CASRTREGETQYF. CDR3 DNA, as far as it was read: TGCGCCAGCAGAACTAGAGAGGGAGAGACC.

This clone showed up many times. The read terminates 3 residues ahead of where the CDR3 ends, so the germline J gene completes it. The chain recombines TRBV15 with TRBJ1-6, with 8 bases fitting TRBD1. Germline V gene sequence: CDR1 LNHNV, CDR2 YYDKDF (reference sequence). The CDR3 covers 16 residues. The V gene end was trimmed by 3 bases and the J gene end by 11 bases; junction bases not matched to a gene: 12. The sequenced CDR3 bases are TGTGCCACCAGCAGCTGGCAAACAGGGGGTTCGACACCC. It translates to CATSSWQTGGSTP. The whole CDR3 sequence is CATSSWQTGGSTPLHF.

As to this clone: The read ends 3 residues before the CDR3 terminus; that terminus is restored from the germline J gene. The rearrangement uses TRBV19 and TRBJ1-3, with TRBD1 matching over 7 bases. Trimming cost V 7 bases and J 1 base; bases outside gene matches: 10. CDR3 length: 16 residues. In germline, CDR1 is LNHDA, CDR2 SQIVND (reference sequence). The DNA read from the CDR3 is TGTGCCAGTACCACACCCCTGACAGGGTCTGGAAACACC. It encodes CASTTPLTGSGNT. The entire CDR3 protein reads CASTTPLTGSGNTIYF.

This clone appeared many times. Coverage ceases 3 residues before the CDR3 finishes, and the germline J gene fills in the end. This rearrangement joins TRBV19 to TRBJ1-2; D gene unclear. This CDR3 contains 13 residues. Germline-derived CDR1 and CDR2 are LNHDA and SQIVND (reference sequence). The V and J ends lost 3 bases and 2 bases respectively, with 7 bases between them. CDR3: CASSIAGNYGYTF. The sequenced part of the CDR3 DNA is TGTGCCAGTAGTATCGCGGGGAACTATGGC.

This clone was counted many times. The read ends 3 residues early relative to the CDR3; the germline J gene fills the gap. The chain has TRBV2 and TRBJ2-5, with D maybe TRBD1 (7 bases). The CDR3 sequence is 16 residues long. Germline V gene data show CDR1 as SNHLY and CDR2 as FYNNEI. V gave up 1 base and J gave up 3 bases, with 15 bases separating them. CDR3 bases read: TGTGCCAGCAGTGAAGTACACAGGGGAGGAGAAGAGACC. Translated, it gives CASSEVHRGGEET. The whole CDR3 protein is CASSEVHRGGEETQYF.

Note on this clone: The missing CDR3 end, 3 residues past where the read stops, is filled in from the germline J gene. The chain links TRBV2 to TRBJ2-3; TRBD1 is a possible D gene (5 bases). Trimming shortened V by 7 bases and J by 8 bases, and 16 bases separated the two germline ends. Germline values: CDR1 SNHLY, CDR2 FYNNEI. The CDR3 is 13 residues long. CDR3 protein: CASKGIRRGTQYF. Incomplete CDR3 DNA: TGTGCCAGCAAAGGGATAAGAAGGGGTACG.

The sample holds many counts of this clone. The read terminates 3 residues before the CDR3 end, so the remaining end is supplied by the germline J gene. The chain carries TRBV18 and TRBJ1-3, with a weak D call TRBD1 (5 bases). CDR3 size: 15 residues. V was trimmed by 2 bases and J by 3 bases, leaving 11 bases between them. CDR1 and CDR2 from the germline V gene are KGHSH and LQKENI. CDR3 sequence: CASSPSRAYGNTIYF. CDR3 bases read: TGTGCCAGCTCACCATCCAGGGCATATGGAAACACC.

Ten or more counts support this clone. The CDR3 end falls 3 residues outside the read, so it is completed with the germline J gene. The V gene is TRBV2, the J gene TRBJ1-5, with 8 bases matching TRBD1. Germline CDR1 and CDR2: SNHLY and FYNNEI. The junction had 6 bases not matched to a gene; V was cut back by 5 bases and J by 0 bases. This CDR3 is 16 amino acids long. CDR3 DNA (partial): TGTGCCAGCAGTCTGACAGGGGATTATAGCAATCAGCCC. It encodes CASSLTGDYSNQP. From start to end, the CDR3 is CASSLTGDYSNQPQHF. Full variable domain (outside the CDR3, taken from reference TRBV2 and TRBJ1-5): EPEVTQTPSHQVTQMGQEVILRCVPISNHLYFYWYRQILGQKVEFLVSFYNNEISEKSEIFDDQFSVERPDGSNFTLKIRSTKLEDSAMYFCASSLTGDYSNQPQHFGDGTRLSIL.

This clone was picked up many times. The sequenced fragment ends 3 residues before the CDR3 boundary, so the rest is inferred from the germline J gene. The chain has TRBV28 and TRBJ2-7; 8 bases are a match to TRBD1. Germline CDR1 is MDHEN and CDR2 is SYDVKM. The trim removed 7 bases at V and 2 bases at J, leaving 1 base unmatched. This CDR3 contains 12 residues. The CDR3 reads CASMGQAYEQYF. CDR3 bases read: TGTGCCAGCATGGGACAGGCCTACGAG.

About this clone: The read ends 3 residues before the CDR3 terminus; that terminus is restored from the germline J gene. The chain couples TRBV6-1 to TRBJ2-1; the D gene is possibly TRBD1 (6 bases). The CDR3 is made up of 13 amino acids. From germline, CDR1 is MNHNS and CDR2 SASEGT. V dropped 4 bases and J dropped 2 bases, with 6 bases sitting between them. The covered CDR3 bases are TGTGCCAGCAGTGGACAGGCCTACAATGAG. Translating it yields CASSGQAYNE. The entire CDR3 is CASSGQAYNEQFF.

This clone was counted only a few times. Coverage ceases 3 residues before the CDR3 finishes, and the germline J gene fills in the end. The chain couples TRBV2 to TRBJ1-6, with D perhaps TRBD1 (5 bases). With 2 bases removed from V and 7 bases from J, the gap between germline ends came to 12 bases. The CDR3 has 15 amino acids. Germline values: CDR1 SNHLY, CDR2 FYNNEI. CDR3 DNA, as far as it was read: TGTGCCAGCAGTGAATTGGAGGGGCGGAATTCACCC. This codes for CASSELEGRNSP. The CDR3 reads in full as CASSELEGRNSPLHF.

This clone was seen only a few times. The read falls 3 residues short of the CDR3 end, and the missing part is taken from the germline J gene. The chain combines TRBV20-1 with TRBJ2-5; 12 bases agree with TRBD2. CDR3 length: 13 residues. Germline V gene lookup returns CDR1 DFQATT and CDR2 SNEGSKA (reference sequence). J lost 5 bases, V lost 5 bases, and 3 bases had no gene match. The CDR3 bases that were read are TGCAGTGCTCAAGGGACTAGCGGGGAGACC. As protein: CSAQGTSGET. The CDR3, in full, reads CSAQGTSGETQYF.

In this sample, this clone turned up many times. The CDR3 protein is CASRTGTALQPQHF. The CDR3 bases that were read are TGTGCCAGCAGAACCGGGACTGCTCTTCAGCCC. The genes are TRBV12-3 or TRBV12-4 and TRBJ1-5; D is perhaps TRBD1 (5 bases). The CDR3 end is not reached by the read, which stops 3 residues before it; the germline J gene fills it in. Trimming stripped 6 bases from V and 6 bases from J, with 15 bases between. This CDR3 has 14 residues.

As regards this clone: The read gets to within 3 residues of the CDR3 end, and the germline J gene fills in the rest. The chain combines TRBV19 with TRBJ1-3; a weak D match, TRBD1 (5 bases). The CDR3 spans 15 residues. Germline lookup yields CDR1 LNHDA and CDR2 SQIVND (reference sequence). V lost 7 bases and J 0 bases, leaving 13 bases between the germline ends. Partial CDR3 DNA: TGTGCCAGTAACCCGACAGTCGCCTCTGGAAACACC. Translating gives CASNPTVASGNT. The whole CDR3 sequence reads CASNPTVASGNTIYF.

A word on this clone: Read coverage stops 3 residues before the CDR3 terminus; the germline J gene supplies the remainder. The chain employs TRBV19 and TRBJ1-3; 7 nucleotides line up with TRBD1. Germline assignment: CDR1 LNHDA and CDR2 SQIVND (reference sequence). V dropped 3 bases and J dropped 0; count of bases not matched to a gene: 5. CDR3 length: 16 residues. Here the CDR3 reads CASSMGTGDSGNTIYF. CDR3 DNA (partial): TGTGCCAGTAGTATGGGTACAGGGGACTCTGGAAACACC.

The table lists this clone with many counts. The CDR3 sequence: CASSSGTDNEQFF. CDR3 DNA (partial): TGTGCCAGCAGCTCCGGGACAGACAATGAG. V and J are TRBV11-2 and TRBJ2-1; 7 bases line up with TRBD1. The read finishes 3 residues shy of the CDR3 end, and the germline J gene is used to complete it. The CDR3 runs to 13 residues. The ends lost 4 bases at V and 5 bases at J; junction bases unmatched: 2. The germline V gene has CDR1 SGHAT and CDR2 FQNNGV. Complete variable domain (other parts from reference TRBV11-2 and TRBJ2-1): EAGVAQSPRYKIIEKRQSVAFWCNPISGHATLYWYQQILGQGPKLLIQFQNNGVVDDSQLPKDRFSAERLKGVDSTLKIQPAKLEDSAVYLCASSSGTDNEQFFGPGTRLTVL.